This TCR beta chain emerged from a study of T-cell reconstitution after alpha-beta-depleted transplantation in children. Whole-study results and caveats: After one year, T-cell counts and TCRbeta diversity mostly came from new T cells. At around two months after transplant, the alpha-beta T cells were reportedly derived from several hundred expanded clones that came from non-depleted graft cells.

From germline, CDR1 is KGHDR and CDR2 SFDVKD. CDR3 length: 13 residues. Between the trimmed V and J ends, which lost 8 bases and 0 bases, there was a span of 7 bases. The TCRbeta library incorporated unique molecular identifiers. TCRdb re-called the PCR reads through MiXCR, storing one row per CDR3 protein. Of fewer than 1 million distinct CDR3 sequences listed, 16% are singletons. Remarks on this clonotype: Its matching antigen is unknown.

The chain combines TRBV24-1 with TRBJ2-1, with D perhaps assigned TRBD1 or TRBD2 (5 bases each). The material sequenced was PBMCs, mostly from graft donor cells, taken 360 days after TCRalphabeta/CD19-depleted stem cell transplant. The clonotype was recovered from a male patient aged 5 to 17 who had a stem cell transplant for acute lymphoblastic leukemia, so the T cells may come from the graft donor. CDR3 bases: TGTGCCACCAAGGGACCCTCCTACAATGAGCAGTTCTTC. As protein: CATKGPSYNEQFF.